This TCR beta chain was identified during a study of blood T cell repertoires in COVID-19. Overall study context: The samples span acute and convalescent COVID-19 from the United States, Italy and Spain. The cDNA or gDNA used as material had been derived from T cells, B-cell-depleted T cells, or PBMCs.

Patients from Seattle were sampled longitudinally, starting during active infection. Trimming cost V 5 bases and J 0 bases; bases outside gene matches: 5. This CDR3 contains 15 residues. Germline CDR1 reads SGHVS; CDR2 reads FQNEAQ. Per the authors' pipeline: Amplification from reference gene primers served as the basis for estimated nucleated cell counts. Assay: immunoSEQ multiplex PCR; the TCRdb copy retains only in-frame clones and omits some. D and trimming were read from the DNA, whereas the V and J calls and clone size are those reported in that table. The repertoire consists of around 190,000 clones, with 70% to 80% occurring once and the leading ten covering 5.5% to 7%.

The sample comprised peripheral blood. The receptor was isolated from a woman aged 40 to 49 with COVID-19, enrolled during active disease. The V call is TRBV7-8, the J call TRBJ2-3, with 7 bases fitting TRBD1. The DNA of the CDR3 is TGTGCCAGCAGCCCTTCGACAGGGAGCACAGATACGCAGTATTTT. This codes for CASSPSTGSTDTQYF.